This T cell receptor beta chain emerged from a study of human T cells and chemical hapten exposure. TCRdb called the RACE reads again in MiXCR, with one record for every CDR3 protein. The sample shows 280,000 or so distinct CDR3 sequences, about 7.7% of them seen only once. The time point is: pre-sensitization, week 0. Treatment given: therapeutic diphenylcyclopropenone sensitization with weekly scalp DPC. The drawing of blood occurred before each patch test was applied. Non-pregnant alopecia patients aged 18 to 70, suitable for DPC therapy. Total RNA came from unfractionated whole blood. General study results and limits: Positively correlated with patch test score were the counts of PT1 expanded TCRs.

In the case of this clonotype: Antigen unknown.

The sequence was obtained from a man younger than 35 with alopecia areata. Some clones in this sample may be carry-over from other donors' samples. Sample: whole blood, taken in connection with sensitization to the hapten diphenylcyclopropenone (DPC).

The CDR3 nucleotides read TGTGCCAGCAGCTTAGATCTTTCCAGGGGGCTAGGCTACACCTTC. Translating it yields CASSLDLSRGLGYTF. J is TRBJ1-2 and V is TRBV7-9; the match to TRBD1 covers 8 bases. V gave up 1 base and J gave up 8 bases; unmatched junction bases: 9. Germline V gene sequence: CDR1 SEHNR, CDR2 FQNEAQ (reference sequence). This CDR3 comprises 15 residues.